This TCR beta chain is from a study of CD8+ T cells in alopecia areata. Study in general: Treated patients received severity scores based on the percentage of scalp area affected. Points from the study as a whole: It was lesional scalp, especially alopecia totalis/universalis, that showed higher clonality than normal scalp. Sequences from scalp samples also cover resident alphabeta T cells of normal skin.

Deletions cut 0 bases from V and 16 bases from J, with 11 bases between. CDR1 and CDR2 (germline): SGDLS, YYNGEE. The CDR3 consists of 11 residues. The treatment here: oral pan-JAK inhibitor, 5-10 mg twice daily. For this clone: The antigen remains undetermined.

Once RNA had been extracted, it was reverse transcribed into cDNA to act as the sequencing template. Assay used: immunoSEQ multiplex PCR; TCRdb lists only in-frame clones, some missing. Of approximately 210,000 clones listed, about three fifths are singletons. The receptor was isolated from a human donor with alopecia areata. The sample consisted of CD4+ T cells sorted from blood, taken at week 4, from a patient treated with tofacitinib. This chain uses TRBV9 with TRBJ1-3; D remains unclear. In DNA, the CDR3 is TGTGCCAGCAGCGTAGGCCCCCAGACGTATTTT. Encoded protein: CASSVGPQTYF.